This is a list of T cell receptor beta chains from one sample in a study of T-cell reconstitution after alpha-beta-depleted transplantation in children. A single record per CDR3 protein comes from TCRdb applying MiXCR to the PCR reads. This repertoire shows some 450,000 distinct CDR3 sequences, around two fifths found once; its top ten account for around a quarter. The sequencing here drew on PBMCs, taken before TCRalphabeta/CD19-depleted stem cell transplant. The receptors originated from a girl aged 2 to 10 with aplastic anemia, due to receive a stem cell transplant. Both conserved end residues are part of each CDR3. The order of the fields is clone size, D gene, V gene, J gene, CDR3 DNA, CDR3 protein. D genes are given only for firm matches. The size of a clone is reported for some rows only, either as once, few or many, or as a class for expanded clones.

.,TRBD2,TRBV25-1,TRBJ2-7,TGTGCCAGCAGTGAATTCGGTAGCGGGGGGGAGCAGTACTTC,CASSEFGSGGEQYF
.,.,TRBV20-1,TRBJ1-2,TGCAGTGCTAGAGATCCCCTGGACTATGGCTACACCTTC,CSARDPLDYGYTF
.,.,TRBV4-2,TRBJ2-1,TGTGCCAGCAGCCAAAGGGGTGAGACGGCCCGTCCCGTGCAGTTCTTC,CASSQRGETARPVQFF
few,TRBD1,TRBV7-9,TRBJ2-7,TGTGCCAGCAGCGCCGGGACAGGGGGCGAATACGAGCAGTACTTC,CASSAGTGGEYEQYF
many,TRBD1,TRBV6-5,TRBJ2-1,TGTGCCAGCAGCCTGGGACAGGGGTTGTACAATGAGCAGTTCTTC,CASSLGQGLYNEQFF
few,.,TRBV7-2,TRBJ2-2,TGTGCCAGCACCAATGAGGGAAGGAGGGAGCTGTTTTTT,CASTNEGRRELFF
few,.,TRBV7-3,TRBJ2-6,TGTGCCAGCAGCTATTCCGGGACGTACTCCTCTGGGGCCAACGTCCTGACTTTC,CASSYSGTYSSGANVLTF
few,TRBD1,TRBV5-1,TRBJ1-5,TGCGCCAGCAGACAGGGGGTTAATAGCAATCAGCCCCAGCATTTT,CASRQGVNSNQPQHF
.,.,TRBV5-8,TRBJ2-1,TGTGCCAGCAGCTTGGCGGGAGTTTCTAGCAGTGAGCAGTTCTTC,CASSLAGVSSSEQFF
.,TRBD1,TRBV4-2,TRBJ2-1,TGTGCCAGCAGCCCAGAAAGGGACAGGAACAATGAGCAGTTCTTC,CASSPERDRNNEQFF
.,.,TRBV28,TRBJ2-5,TGTGCCAGCAGTATGTTCAGCGGCGCTACCCAAGAGACCCAGTACTTC,CASSMFSGATQETQYF
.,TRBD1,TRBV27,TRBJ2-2,TGTGCCAGCCACAGGGGGCGGAACACCGGGGAGCTGTTTTTT,CASHRGRNTGELFF
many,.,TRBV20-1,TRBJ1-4,TGCAGTGTTGACAGACGTCGAGAACTGTTTTTT,CSVDRRRELFF
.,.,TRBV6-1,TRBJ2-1,TGTGCCAGCAGTGATATAGGGCGTATCAGCTCCTACAATGAGCAGTTCTTC,CASSDIGRISSYNEQFF
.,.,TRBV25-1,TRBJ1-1,TGTGCCAGCAGTGAATATTGGAGCAGTCCCCCTGAAGCTTTCTTT,CASSEYWSSPPEAFF
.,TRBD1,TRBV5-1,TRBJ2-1,TGCGCCAGCACCGGGGGACAGGGACGTAATGAGCAGTTCTTC,CASTGGQGRNEQFF